One sample yielded the 10 T cell receptor beta chains listed below, sequenced in a study of blood T cell repertoires in COVID-19. TCRdb's table, derived via immunoSEQ multiplex PCR, lists solely in-frame clones and lacks some. The profile covers about 360,000 clones, with about 87% appearing a single time and 3% taken by the ten largest. Material: peripheral blood. The receptors come from a human donor in a cohort sampled during active COVID-19.

The CDR3 nucleotides read TGTGCCAGCAGCTTAAGGGCCAGGACAACCTCTGGAAACACCATATATTTT. Its protein is CASSLRARTTSGNTIYF. The chain links TRBV7-8 to TRBJ1-3, with D possibly being TRBD1 (5 bases). The CDR3 sequence is 17 residues long. Germline-derived CDR1 and CDR2 are SGHVS and FQNEAQ. V was pared by 2 bases and J by 0 bases, with 14 bases between.

The V and J genes are TRBV5-1 and TRBJ2-3; 9 bases fit TRBD2. CDR1 and CDR2 from the germline V gene are SGHRS and YFSETQ. The CDR3 contains 16 residues. J was trimmed by 5 bases and V by 0 bases; bases with no gene match: 7. In DNA form, the CDR3 reads TGCGCCAGCAGCTTGGCGAGTAGCGGGAGAGGAGATACGCAGTATTTT. The encoded protein is CASSLASSGRGDTQYF.

This chain joins TRBV28 and TRBJ2-7, with D possibly TRBD2 on 5 matching bases. V lost 4 bases and J lost 5, with 15 bases in between. The CDR3 is 14 residues long. Germline V lookup: CDR1 MDHEN, CDR2 SYDVKM. The CDR3 bases are TGTGCCAGCAGTTCCCTGGGGTCGGGGAACGAGCAGTACTTC. Translation: CASSSLGSGNEQYF. The whole variable domain, remainder taken from reference TRBV28 and TRBJ2-7, is DVKVTQSSRYLVKRTGEKVFLECVQDMDHENMFWYRQDPGLGLRLIYFSYDVKMKEKGDIPEGYSVSREKKERFSLILESASTNQTSMYLCASSSLGSGNEQYFGPGTRLTVT.

V and J are TRBV6-2 or TRBV6-3 and TRBJ2-7; D is uncertain. With 2 bases removed from V and 0 bases from J, the gap between germline ends came to 2 bases. There are 12 residues in the CDR3. Germline values: CDR1 MNHEY, CDR2 SVGEGT. The CDR3 DNA is TGTGCCAGCAGTTACCGCTCCTACGAGCAGTACTTC. Translating it yields CASSYRSYEQYF.

V is TRBV30 and J is TRBJ1-2; D remains ambiguous. Germline assignment: CDR1 GTSNPN and CDR2 SVGIG (reference sequence). CDR3 size: 11 residues. The V and J ends lost 5 bases and 4 bases respectively, with 8 bases between them. The CDR3 loop reads CAWGNGYGYTF. The DNA for the CDR3 is TGTGCCTGGGGTAACGGCTATGGCTACACCTTC.

The chain has TRBV4-1 and TRBJ2-1; a possible D gene is TRBD2 (5 bases). The CDR3 has 15 amino acids. V dropped 1 base and J dropped 8 bases, with 15 bases sitting between them. Germline CDR1 is MGHRA and CDR2 is YSYEKL. DNA for the CDR3: TGCGCCAGCAGCCAAGTAGCGATAGGTAAGGATGAGCAGTTCTTC. This sequence encodes CASSQVAIGKDEQFF.

In regard to this clone: One end of the junction does not line up with germline, which may come from a read error. The chain recombines TRBV7-7 with TRBJ2-1; 8 positions agree with TRBD1. Germline V gene lookup returns CDR1 SSHAT and CDR2 FNYEAQ (reference sequence). The CDR3 length is 15 residues. The CDR3 DNA reads as TGTGCTAGCAGTTCAGGACAGGGAGTTTACAATGAGCAGTTCTTC. This codes for CASSSGQGVYNEQFF.

The chain couples TRBV29-1 to TRBJ2-3; a possible D gene is TRBD2 (5 bases). The V gene's germline CDR1 is SQVTM and CDR2 ANQGSEA. Deletions cut 7 bases from V and 5 bases from J, with 13 bases between. This CDR3 is 12 amino acids long. The CDR3 DNA reads as TGCAGCGCTTCACTAGACCGAGATACGCAGTATTTT. Translating gives CSASLDRDTQYF.

The chain recombines TRBV30 with TRBJ2-5; TRBD2 is a possible D gene (5 bases). Germline loops: CDR1 GTSNPN, CDR2 SVGIG (reference sequence). V lost 4 bases and J lost 7, with 16 bases in between. This CDR3 comprises 13 residues. The DNA of the CDR3 is TGTGCCTGGAATGCCCGCCCAGAGGGGACCCAGTACTTC. Its translation is CAWNARPEGTQYF.

This clone was seen just once. The chain is built from TRBV4-1 and TRBJ2-7, with TRBD2 matching over 8 bases. V shed 4 bases, J shed 2 bases, and the junction held 4 bases outside the gene matches. CDR3 size: 14 residues. Germline V lookup: CDR1 MGHRA, CDR2 YSYEKL. This chain's CDR3 is CASSLTSGTYEQYF. Written as DNA, the CDR3 is TGCGCCAGCAGCCTTACTAGCGGCACCTACGAGCAGTACTTC.